This is a list of T cell receptor beta chains from one sample in a study of Ad26.COV2.S vaccination and SARS-CoV-2 variants. Libraries were prepared by immunoSEQ multiplex PCR; TCRdb keeps only in-frame clonotypes and omits some of them. The table records about 260,000 clones, about 83% of them present only once. Sequenced material: peripheral blood, taken in a trial of Ad26.COV2.S vaccine versus placebo. The receptors here all came from a person aged 18 to 59 who received the Ad26.COV2.S COVID-19 vaccine or a placebo. The CDR3 runs from the conserved cysteine through the conserved F or W. A D gene is named only where the DNA matches it firmly. Part of the rows lack a size; the others show once, few, many or a class for expanded clones.

j_call: TRBJ2-2; clone_size: NA; v_call: TRBV6-2/TRBV6-3; d_call: NA; cdr3_aa: CASSSTPYLNTGELFF; cdr3_nt: TGTGCCAGCAGTTCGACACCCTACTTGAACACCGGGGAGCTGTTTTTT
j_call: TRBJ1-6; clone_size: once; v_call: TRBV15; d_call: TRBD1; cdr3_aa: CATSRTGEVSPLHF; cdr3_nt: TGTGCCACCAGCAGGACAGGGGAGGTTTCACCCCTCCACTTT
j_call: TRBJ2-1; clone_size: NA; v_call: TRBV5-5; d_call: NA; cdr3_aa: CASSLQPEQFF; cdr3_nt: TGTGCCAGCAGCCTGCAGCCGGAGCAGTTCTTC
j_call: TRBJ1-5; clone_size: NA; v_call: TRBV2; d_call: TRBD1; cdr3_aa: CASSGTGGGNQPQHF; cdr3_nt: TGTGCCAGCAGTGGGACAGGGGGCGGAAATCAGCCCCAGCATTTT
j_call: TRBJ1-2; clone_size: NA; v_call: TRBV6-2/TRBV6-3; d_call: TRBD1; cdr3_aa: CASSLTGGNGYTF; cdr3_nt: TGTGCCAGCAGTTTAACAGGGGGGAATGGCTACACCTTC
j_call: TRBJ2-7; clone_size: NA; v_call: TRBV11-3; d_call: TRBD1; cdr3_aa: CASSLGQGGSYEQYF; cdr3_nt: TGTGCCAGCAGCTTAGGACAGGGCGGCTCCTACGAGCAGTACTTC
j_call: TRBJ1-6; clone_size: NA; v_call: TRBV18; d_call: TRBD1; cdr3_aa: CASSPRDSYNSPLHF; cdr3_nt: TGTGCCAGCTCACCGCGGGACAGTTATAATTCACCCCTCCACTTT
j_call: TRBJ2-2; clone_size: NA; v_call: TRBV19; d_call: NA; cdr3_aa: CASSRGRSTGYSGELFF; cdr3_nt: TGTGCCAGTAGTAGAGGGAGAAGTACCGGTTATTCCGGGGAGCTGTTTTTT
j_call: TRBJ1-2; clone_size: NA; v_call: TRBV6-2/TRBV6-3; d_call: NA; cdr3_aa: CASSRGRNYGYTF; cdr3_nt: TGTGCCAGCAGCAGGGGACGGAACTATGGCTACACCTTC
j_call: TRBJ2-2; clone_size: NA; v_call: TRBV14; d_call: TRBD2; cdr3_aa: CASSQGGVYTGELFF; cdr3_nt: TGTGCCAGCAGCCAGGGAGGGGTATACACCGGGGAGCTGTTTTTT
j_call: TRBJ1-1; clone_size: NA; v_call: TRBV5-1; d_call: TRBD1; cdr3_aa: CASSWGQRGTEAFF; cdr3_nt: TGCGCCAGCAGCTGGGGACAGCGGGGCACTGAAGCTTTCTTT
j_call: TRBJ1-1; clone_size: few; v_call: TRBV25-1; d_call: NA; cdr3_aa: CAERRHRNTEAFF; cdr3_nt: TGTGCCGAAAGGAGACACCGCAACACTGAAGCTTTCTTT
j_call: TRBJ1-4; clone_size: NA; v_call: TRBV5-1; d_call: NA; cdr3_aa: CASRSGTSGKLFF; cdr3_nt: TGCGCCAGCCGCTCCGGGACATCTGGAAAACTGTTTTTT
j_call: TRBJ2-3; clone_size: NA; v_call: TRBV7-2; d_call: TRBD1; cdr3_aa: CASSLNRGGTDTQYF; cdr3_nt: TGTGCCAGCAGCTTAAACAGGGGGGGCACAGATACGCAGTATTTT
j_call: TRBJ2-7; clone_size: NA; v_call: TRBV4-1; d_call: TRBD2; cdr3_aa: CASSQSSGATYEQYF; cdr3_nt: TGCGCCAGCAGCCAGTCTAGCGGCGCGACCTACGAGCAGTACTTC
j_call: TRBJ1-6; clone_size: few; v_call: TRBV7-9; d_call: NA; cdr3_aa: CASSSRGTLGPYGSPLHF; cdr3_nt: TGTGCCAGCAGCTCTAGGGGGACACTCGGGCCTTACGGTTCACCCCTCCACTTT
j_call: TRBJ1-4; clone_size: once; v_call: TRBV5-4; d_call: TRBD1; cdr3_aa: CASSPGQGNEKLFF; cdr3_nt: TGTGCCAGCAGCCCGGGACAGGGAAATGAAAAACTGTTTTTT
j_call: TRBJ1-4; clone_size: NA; v_call: TRBV30; d_call: NA; cdr3_aa: CAWSDGLGEKLFF; cdr3_nt: TGTGCCTGGAGTGATGGGCTGGGGGAAAAACTGTTTTTT
j_call: TRBJ2-1; clone_size: once; v_call: TRBV21-1; d_call: NA; cdr3_aa: CASSKTSASEQFF; cdr3_nt: TGTGCCAGCAGCAAAACCTCTGCCAGTGAGCAGTTCTTC
j_call: TRBJ2-5; clone_size: NA; v_call: TRBV18; d_call: NA; cdr3_aa: CASSQLGSTQYF; cdr3_nt: TGTGCCAGCTCACAACTCGGGTCCACCCAGTACTTC
j_call: TRBJ2-7; clone_size: NA; v_call: TRBV30; d_call: NA; cdr3_aa: CAWSVGGQVYEQYF; cdr3_nt: TGTGCCTGGAGTGTAGGGGGTCAGGTTTACGAGCAGTACTTC
j_call: TRBJ2-2; clone_size: NA; v_call: TRBV27; d_call: TRBD2; cdr3_aa: CASSRLAGGQSTGELFF; cdr3_nt: TGTGCCAGCAGTAGGCTAGCGGGAGGTCAGTCCACCGGGGAGCTGTTTTTT
j_call: TRBJ2-7; clone_size: NA; v_call: TRBV10-3; d_call: TRBD1; cdr3_aa: CAISEWTGNNEQYF; cdr3_nt: TGTGCCATCAGTGAGTGGACAGGGAACAACGAGCAGTACTTC
j_call: TRBJ2-3; clone_size: NA; v_call: TRBV11-2; d_call: NA; cdr3_aa: CASRPELSTDTQYF; cdr3_nt: TGTGCCAGCAGGCCAGAGTTGAGCACAGATACGCAGTATTTT
j_call: TRBJ1-5; clone_size: few; v_call: TRBV6-5; d_call: TRBD1; cdr3_aa: CASRPDRGSNQPQHF; cdr3_nt: TGTGCCAGCAGACCGGACAGGGGGAGCAATCAGCCCCAGCATTTT
j_call: TRBJ1-5; clone_size: NA; v_call: TRBV5-6; d_call: NA; cdr3_aa: CASSSTVRGNQPQHF; cdr3_nt: TGTGCCAGCAGCTCGACAGTTAGGGGCAATCAGCCCCAGCATTTT
j_call: TRBJ2-5; clone_size: NA; v_call: TRBV19; d_call: TRBD2; cdr3_aa: CASSDTSGSQETQYF; cdr3_nt: TGTGCCAGTAGTGATACTAGCGGGAGCCAAGAGACCCAGTACTTC
j_call: TRBJ1-4; clone_size: NA; v_call: TRBV10-3; d_call: NA; cdr3_aa: CAISESGQPLEKLFF; cdr3_nt: TGTGCCATCAGTGAGTCTGGACAGCCCTTAGAAAAACTGTTTTTT
j_call: TRBJ2-2; clone_size: NA; v_call: TRBV7-9; d_call: NA; cdr3_aa: CASSLGVTNTGELFF; cdr3_nt: TGTGCCAGCAGCTTAGGGGTCACGAACACCGGGGAGCTGTTTTTT
j_call: TRBJ1-1; clone_size: few; v_call: TRBV15; d_call: TRBD1; cdr3_aa: CATSRGGQRHTEAFF; cdr3_nt: TGTGCCACCAGCAGGGGGGGACAGAGGCACACTGAAGCTTTCTTT
j_call: TRBJ2-3; clone_size: NA; v_call: TRBV5-4; d_call: NA; cdr3_aa: CASSFGASTSDTQYF; cdr3_nt: TGTGCCAGCAGCTTCGGCGCTAGCACTTCAGATACGCAGTATTTT
j_call: TRBJ2-2; clone_size: NA; v_call: TRBV7-8; d_call: TRBD2; cdr3_aa: CASSSRVAGAGGLGGELFF; cdr3_nt: TGTGCCAGCAGCTCCCGAGTCGCAGGAGCGGGGGGGCTCGGCGGGGAGCTGTTTTTT
j_call: TRBJ2-3; clone_size: NA; v_call: TRBV4-2; d_call: NA; cdr3_aa: CASTGVGTDTQYF; cdr3_nt: TGTGCCAGCACAGGGGTAGGCACAGATACGCAGTATTTT
j_call: TRBJ1-5; clone_size: NA; v_call: TRBV23-1; d_call: NA; cdr3_aa: CARSPRVKYGEKYSNQPQHF; cdr3_nt: TGCGCCAGATCCCCACGGGTAAAATACGGAGAGAAATATAGCAATCAGCCCCAGCATTTT
j_call: TRBJ2-7; clone_size: NA; v_call: TRBV30; d_call: TRBD1; cdr3_aa: CAWSQTRGQGAYYEQYF; cdr3_nt: TGTGCCTGGAGTCAGACCCGCGGCCAGGGGGCGTACTACGAGCAGTACTTC
j_call: TRBJ1-2; clone_size: NA; v_call: TRBV2; d_call: NA; cdr3_aa: CASSESTEGYGYTF; cdr3_nt: TGTGCCAGCAGTGAATCAACAGAAGGGTATGGCTACACCTTC
j_call: TRBJ2-5; clone_size: once; v_call: TRBV16; d_call: NA; cdr3_aa: CASSQSSPRETQYF; cdr3_nt: TGTGCCAGCAGCCAATCCAGCCCGAGGGAGACCCAGTACTTC
j_call: TRBJ1-2; clone_size: NA; v_call: TRBV4-3; d_call: NA; cdr3_aa: CASSQRDAEGYTF; cdr3_nt: TGCGCCAGCAGCCAAAGGGACGCGGAAGGCTACACCTTC
j_call: TRBJ2-7; clone_size: NA; v_call: TRBV18; d_call: TRBD2; cdr3_aa: CASSPLGAGVSYEQYF; cdr3_nt: TGTGCCAGCTCACCACTAGGAGCGGGGGTCTCCTACGAGCAGTACTTC
j_call: TRBJ2-5; clone_size: NA; v_call: TRBV10-1; d_call: NA; cdr3_aa: CASSSDRLQETQYF; cdr3_nt: TGCGCCAGCAGTTCAGACAGATTACAAGAGACCCAGTACTTC
j_call: TRBJ1-1; clone_size: NA; v_call: TRBV7-3; d_call: NA; cdr3_aa: CASSLTGTNTEAFF; cdr3_nt: TGTGCCAGCAGCCTAACGGGTACGAACACTGAAGCTTTCTTT
j_call: TRBJ2-2; clone_size: NA; v_call: TRBV3-1/TRBV3-2; d_call: NA; cdr3_aa: CASSQGGTNTGELFF; cdr3_nt: TGTGCCAGCAGCCAAGGGGGGACTAACACCGGGGAGCTGTTTTTT
j_call: TRBJ2-5; clone_size: NA; v_call: TRBV30; d_call: NA; cdr3_aa: CAWSVKSWGNQETQYF; cdr3_nt: TGTGCCTGGAGTGTAAAGTCCTGGGGGAACCAAGAGACCCAGTACTTC
j_call: TRBJ2-7; clone_size: NA; v_call: TRBV6-2/TRBV6-3; d_call: TRBD1; cdr3_aa: CASSYSFLSGTDYSYEQYF; cdr3_nt: TGTGCCAGCAGTTACTCGTTTCTATCCGGGACAGACTACTCCTACGAGCAGTACTTC
j_call: TRBJ2-1; clone_size: NA; v_call: TRBV7-3; d_call: TRBD2; cdr3_aa: CASSALAESEQFF; cdr3_nt: TGTGCCAGCAGCGCACTAGCGGAGAGTGAGCAGTTCTTC
j_call: TRBJ2-2; clone_size: few; v_call: TRBV4-1; d_call: NA; cdr3_aa: CASSQSGSGLSTGELFF; cdr3_nt: TGCGCCAGCAGCCAATCGGGTAGTGGGCTGAGCACCGGGGAGCTGTTTTTT
j_call: TRBJ1-6; clone_size: NA; v_call: TRBV7-2; d_call: NA; cdr3_aa: CASSPAGHGYNSPLHF; cdr3_nt: TGTGCCAGCAGTCCCGCAGGGCACGGCTATAATTCACCCCTCCACTTT
j_call: TRBJ1-3; clone_size: NA; v_call: TRBV5-1; d_call: TRBD1; cdr3_aa: CASSATGGSGNTIYF; cdr3_nt: TGCGCCAGCAGCGCAACAGGGGGCAGTGGAAACACCATATATTTT
j_call: TRBJ2-5; clone_size: NA; v_call: TRBV2; d_call: TRBD2; cdr3_aa: CASSEAMGLTGEGTQYF; cdr3_nt: TGTGCCAGCAGTGAAGCGATGGGACTAACGGGAGAGGGGACCCAGTACTTC
j_call: TRBJ2-1; clone_size: NA; v_call: TRBV9; d_call: TRBD2; cdr3_aa: CASSIGLAARSSYNEQFF; cdr3_nt: TGTGCCAGCAGCATCGGACTAGCGGCAAGGAGCTCCTACAATGAGCAGTTCTTC
j_call: TRBJ2-2; clone_size: NA; v_call: TRBV5-1; d_call: TRBD2; cdr3_aa: CASSSGTSGSTGELFF; cdr3_nt: TGCGCCAGCAGCTCAGGGACTAGCGGGAGCACCGGGGAGCTGTTTTTT